This T cell receptor beta chain was recovered during a study of OX40 agonist ivuxolimab in advanced cancers. TCRdb's copy holds only in-frame clones and misses some; the assay was immunoSEQ multiplex PCR. The data contain roughly 110,000 clones, 90% of them singletons. Germline CDR1 SGHDT, CDR2 YYEEEE. CDR3 length equals 14 residues. V lost 1 base to trimming and J lost 2 bases, with 9 bases between them. Any history of autoimmune disease or systemic immunosuppression disqualified patients. This clone was picked up a small number of times. The sample consisted of CD4+ or CD8+ T cells sorted from blood, taken in a trial of the OX40 agonist ivuxolimab. The chain carries TRBV5-6 and TRBJ1-2, with D maybe TRBD1 (6 bases). The clonotype originates from an adult with an advanced solid tumor such as melanoma, head and neck, liver or kidney cancer. For the CDR3, the DNA is TGTGCCAGCAGCTTGACAGGGCCCAACTATGGCTACACCTTC. Residues: CASSLTGPNYGYTF.